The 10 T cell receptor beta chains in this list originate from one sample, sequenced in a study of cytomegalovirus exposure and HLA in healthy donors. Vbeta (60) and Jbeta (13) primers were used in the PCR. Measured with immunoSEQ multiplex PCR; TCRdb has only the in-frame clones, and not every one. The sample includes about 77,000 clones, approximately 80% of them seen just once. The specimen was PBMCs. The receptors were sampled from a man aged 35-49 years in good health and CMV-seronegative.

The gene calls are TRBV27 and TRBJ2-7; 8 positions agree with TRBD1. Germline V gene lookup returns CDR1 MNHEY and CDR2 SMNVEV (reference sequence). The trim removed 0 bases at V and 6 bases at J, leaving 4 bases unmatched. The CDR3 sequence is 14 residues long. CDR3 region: CASSLSGQGGEQYF. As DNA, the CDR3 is TGTGCCAGCAGTTTATCAGGACAGGGTGGCGAGCAGTACTTC.

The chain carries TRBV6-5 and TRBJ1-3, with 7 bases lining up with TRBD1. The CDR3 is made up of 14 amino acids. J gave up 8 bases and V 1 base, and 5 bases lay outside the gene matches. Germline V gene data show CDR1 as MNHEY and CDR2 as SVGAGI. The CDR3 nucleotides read TGTGCCAGCAGTTACTACGACAGGGCGGACACCATATATTTT. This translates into CASSYYDRADTIYF.

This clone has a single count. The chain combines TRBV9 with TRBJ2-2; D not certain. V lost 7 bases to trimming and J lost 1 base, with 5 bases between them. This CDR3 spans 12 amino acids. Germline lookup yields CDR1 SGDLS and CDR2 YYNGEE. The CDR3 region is CASQKNTGELFF. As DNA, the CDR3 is TGTGCCAGCCAGAAGAACACCGGGGAGCTGTTTTTT. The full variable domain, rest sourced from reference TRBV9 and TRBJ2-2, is DSGVTQTPKHLITATGQRVTLRCSPRSGDLSVYWYQQSLDQGLQFLIQYYNGEERAKGNILERFSAQQFPDLHSELNLSSLELGDSALYFCASQKNTGELFFGEGSRLTVL.

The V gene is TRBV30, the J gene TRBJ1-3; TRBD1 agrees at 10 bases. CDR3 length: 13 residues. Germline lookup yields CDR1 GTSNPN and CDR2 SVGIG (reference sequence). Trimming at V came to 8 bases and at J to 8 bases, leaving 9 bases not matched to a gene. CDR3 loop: CAGTGTGAHTIYF. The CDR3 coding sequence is TGTGCCGGTACCGGGACAGGGGCGCACACCATATATTTT.

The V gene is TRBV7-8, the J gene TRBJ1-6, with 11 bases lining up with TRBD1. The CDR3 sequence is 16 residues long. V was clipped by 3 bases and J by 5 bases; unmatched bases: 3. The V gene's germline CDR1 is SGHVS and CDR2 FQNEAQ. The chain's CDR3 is CASSFGTGGHNSPLHF. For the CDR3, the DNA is TGTGCCAGCAGCTTTGGGACAGGGGGACATAATTCACCCCTCCACTTT.

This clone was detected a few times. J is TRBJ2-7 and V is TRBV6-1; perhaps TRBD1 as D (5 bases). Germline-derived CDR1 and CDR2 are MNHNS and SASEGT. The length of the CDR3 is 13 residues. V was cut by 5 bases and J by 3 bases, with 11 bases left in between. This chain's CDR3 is CASSLIRDYEQYF. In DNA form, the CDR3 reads TGTGCCAGCAGTCTTATCAGGGACTACGAGCAGTACTTC.

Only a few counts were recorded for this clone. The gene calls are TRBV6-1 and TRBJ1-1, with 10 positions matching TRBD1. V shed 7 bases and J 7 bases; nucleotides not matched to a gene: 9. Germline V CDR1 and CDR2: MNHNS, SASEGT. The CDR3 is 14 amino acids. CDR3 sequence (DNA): TGTGCCAGCATGGGGACAGGGGTTTCTGATGAAGCTTTCTTT. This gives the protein CASMGTGVSDEAFF.

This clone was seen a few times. The CDR3: CASTFTEVTDTQYF. The CDR3, as DNA: TGTGCCAGCACCTTCACCGAGGTGACAGATACGCAGTATTTT. The rearrangement joins TRBV7-8 to TRBJ2-3; the D is unclear. The CDR3 runs 14 residues. V lost 7 bases and J lost 3, with 14 bases in between. Germline-derived CDR1 and CDR2 are SGHVS and FQNEAQ.

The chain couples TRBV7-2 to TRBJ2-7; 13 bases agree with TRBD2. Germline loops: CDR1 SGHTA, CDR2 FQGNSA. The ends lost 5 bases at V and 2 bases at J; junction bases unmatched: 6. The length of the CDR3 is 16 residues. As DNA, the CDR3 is TGTGCCAGCAGCCCACCGACTAGCGGGGGGCCCTACGAGCAGTACTTC. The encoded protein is CASSPPTSGGPYEQYF.

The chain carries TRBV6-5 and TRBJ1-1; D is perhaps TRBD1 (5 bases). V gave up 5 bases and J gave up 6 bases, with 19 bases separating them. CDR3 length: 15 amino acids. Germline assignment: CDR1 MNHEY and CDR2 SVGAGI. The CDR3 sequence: CASSRAWGVGAEAFF. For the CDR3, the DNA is TGTGCCAGCAGTAGGGCGTGGGGGGTGGGGGCTGAAGCTTTCTTT.